The present TCR beta chain was sequenced within a study of blood T cells in healthy people across ages. Germline V gene lookup returns CDR1 DFQATT and CDR2 SNEGSKA (reference sequence). The CDR3 contains 17 residues. V was pared by 0 bases and J by 6 bases, with 23 bases between. With a J-beta primer mix and a sample-barcoded 5' primer, a second PCR ran 7 to 11 cycles. CDR3-containing paired-end reads numbering at least 2.5 million came from each sample. TCRdb re-derived calls from the 5' RACE reads in MiXCR, one entry per CDR3 protein. The sample shows 750,000 to 1,000,000 distinct CDR3 sequences, about 29% of them seen only once. This clonotype was counted many times. Ten milliliters of peripheral blood were drawn from each donor. These same records also appear under a second study, on T cells of mothers and their children. As reported in that work: In each mother, TCR beta CDR3 reads exceeded 9 million; in each child, they numbered a few million.

Sequencing input: blood. The rearrangement links TRBV20-1 to TRBJ1-1, with unresolved D. The clonotype was recovered from a woman aged 40 to 50 in good health. The CDR3: CSARDPAPRVVGAEAFF. DNA of the CDR3: TGCAGTGCTAGAGATCCAGCCCCACGGGTCGTGGGCGCTGAAGCTTTCTTT.